These 10 T cell receptor beta chains share one sample of origin, sequenced in a study of OX40 agonist ivuxolimab in advanced cancers. Clones were read by immunoSEQ multiplex PCR, and TCRdb kept only the in-frame ones, dropping some. The sample carries about 30,000 clones, about nine tenths recorded once. The sequenced sample was CD4+ or CD8+ T cells sorted from blood, obtained in a trial of the OX40 agonist ivuxolimab. The receptors were sampled from an adult with an advanced solid tumor such as melanoma, head and neck, liver or kidney cancer.

This clone was recorded only once. V is TRBV7-7 and J is TRBJ2-2; TRBD1 agrees at 8 bases. CDR1 SSHAT and CDR2 FNYEAQ come from the germline V gene (reference sequence). With V trimmed by 2 bases and J by 5 bases, 7 bases remained unmatched. This CDR3 has 16 residues. DNA for the CDR3: TGTGCCAGCAGCTTAACTCGGACAGGGTTAACCGGGGAGCTGTTTTTT. It yields the protein CASSLTRTGLTGELFF.

The V and J genes are TRBV7-9 and TRBJ2-3, with 10 nucleotides matching TRBD2. Trimming took 5 bases from V and 0 from J; bases not matched to a gene: 11. The CDR3 length is 18 residues. The V gene's germline CDR1 is SEHNR and CDR2 FQNEAQ (reference sequence). The CDR3 spells CASSDRSGRASSTDTQYF. CDR3 in DNA: TGTGCCAGCAGCGACCGGAGCGGGAGGGCCTCTAGCACAGATACGCAGTATTTT.

J is TRBJ2-7 and V is TRBV7-8; the D is unclear. The CDR3 totals 15 residues. The V gene lost 1 base and the J gene lost 3 bases, with 13 bases spanning the gap. CDR1 and CDR2 (germline): SGHVS, FQNEAQ. CDR3 region: CASSLGQVQNYEQYF. CDR3 nucleotide sequence: TGTGCCAGCAGCTTAGGGCAGGTCCAAAACTACGAGCAGTACTTC.

In this sample, this clone is medium-sized (0.01 to 0.1%). The J gene is TRBJ2-7, the V gene TRBV6-1, with D possibly TRBD1 on 5 matching bases. Trimming shortened V by 7 bases and J by 1 base, and 14 bases separated the two germline ends. Per germline, CDR1 MNHNS and CDR2 SASEGT. This CDR3 is built from 14 residues. The CDR3 sequence: CASILETASYEQYF. For the CDR3, the DNA is TGTGCCAGCATTTTAGAGACAGCTTCCTACGAGCAGTACTTC.

This clone was picked up one time. The chain recombines TRBV27 with TRBJ2-7; D perhaps matches TRBD1 (5 bases). The ends were cut back, 4 bases at V and 2 bases at J, with 12 bases in the middle. The CDR3 loop spans 14 amino acids. Germline loops: CDR1 MNHEY, CDR2 SMNVEV (reference sequence). The CDR3 region has the DNA TGTGCCAGCAGTTGGGCAGGGCGGACCTACGAGCAGTACTTC. Residues: CASSWAGRTYEQYF.

The rearrangement uses TRBV27 and TRBJ2-2; 9 nucleotides line up with TRBD1. Germline V lookup: CDR1 MNHEY, CDR2 SMNVEV (reference sequence). The CDR3 totals 16 residues. V trimming: 7 bases; J trimming: 3 bases; junction bases outside the gene matches: 9. The CDR3 region is CASMSVGQGYTGELFF. Here the CDR3 DNA reads TGTGCCAGCATGTCCGTGGGACAGGGTTACACCGGGGAGCTGTTTTTT.

For the CDR3, the DNA is TGTGCCAGCAGCTTTGGACAGGGGATAGATACGCAGTATTTT. It specifies CASSFGQGIDTQYF. The chain uses TRBV5-8 and TRBJ2-3; 9 bases match TRBD1. The germline gives CDR1 SGHTS, CDR2 YDEGEE. The CDR3 contains 14 residues. V shed 2 bases and J 5 bases; nucleotides not matched to a gene: 3.

The V and J genes are TRBV19 and TRBJ2-1; D may be TRBD1 (6 bases). The V end was cut by 1 base, the J end by 0 bases, with 7 bases between. This CDR3 has 15 amino acids. Germline V gives CDR1 LNHDA, CDR2 SQIVND (reference sequence). The CDR3 spells CASSIGTASYNEQFF. Written as DNA, the CDR3 is TGTGCCAGTAGTATAGGGACAGCCTCCTACAATGAGCAGTTCTTC.

The CDR3 nucleotides are TGTGCCAGACGCCTGGGGGGGAGGATCGCCGGGGAGCTGTTTTTT. Translating gives CARRLGGRIAGELFF. The chain has TRBV13 and TRBJ2-2, with TRBD2 identical over 7 bases. The V segment lost 9 bases and the J segment 6 bases; nucleotides outside the gene matches: 13. Germline assignment: CDR1 PRHDT and CDR2 FYEKMQ (reference sequence). This CDR3 has 15 residues.

V usage is TRBV10-3 and J usage is TRBJ2-3, with D perhaps matching TRBD1 (6 bases). The CDR3 is made up of 16 amino acids. Per germline, CDR1 ENHRY and CDR2 SYGVKD. Trimming shortened V by 2 bases and J by 4 bases, and 16 bases separated the two germline ends. The CDR3 loop reads CAISEVPGELPDTQYF. The CDR3 DNA reads TGTGCCATCAGTGAGGTGCCAGGGGAGCTCCCAGATACGCAGTATTTT.